This T cell receptor (beta chain) was documented in a study of blood T cell repertoires in COVID-19. As for the study in general: Material from acute and convalescent COVID-19 was sourced from the United States, Italy and Spain. From T cells, B-cell-depleted T cells, or PBMCs came the material, which was cDNA or gDNA.

Original processing notes: Amplified reference gene primers provided the basis for estimating nucleated cell counts. Only in-frame clones appear in the TCRdb table, and some are missing; sequencing was by immunoSEQ multiplex PCR. V, J and clone size derive from that table, while D and trimming were established from the DNA sequence. Of a few hundred thousand clones listed, more than 70% are singletons. Comments on this clone: Other nucleotide sequences from this sample produce the same CDR3.

With 0 bases removed from V and 4 bases from J, the gap between germline ends came to 7 bases. Germline V gene data show CDR1 as LGHNA and CDR2 as YSLEER. This CDR3 has 13 amino acids. The chain uses TRBV4-3 and TRBJ2-7, with D maybe TRBD2 (6 bases). What was sequenced was peripheral blood. This clonotype was sampled from a woman aged 45 to 65 with acute or convalescent COVID-19. CDR3: CASSQDRGYEQYF. The CDR3 region has the DNA TGCGCCAGCAGCCAAGATCGGGGGTACGAGCAGTACTTC.